This entry features one T cell receptor (beta chain) sequence. The data belong to a study of control samples from healthy donors and cancer patients. Profiled with immunoSEQ multiplex PCR; TCRdb holds only in-frame clones, not every one. The sample carries 100,000 to 150,000 clones, around 87% recorded once. The sequence was collected from a man between 60 and 75 years old in good health. The sample was blood.

DNA of the CDR3: TGTGCCAGCAGCTTAGGGGGCACTAACTATGGCTACACCTTC. Protein sequence: CASSLGGTNYGYTF. This sequence joins TRBV7-3 and TRBJ1-2, with D possibly matching TRBD1 (6 bases). This CDR3 has 14 amino acids. Germline CDR1 reads SGHTA; CDR2 reads FQGTGA. V was shortened by 2 bases and J by 0 bases, with 7 bases between the two germline ends.